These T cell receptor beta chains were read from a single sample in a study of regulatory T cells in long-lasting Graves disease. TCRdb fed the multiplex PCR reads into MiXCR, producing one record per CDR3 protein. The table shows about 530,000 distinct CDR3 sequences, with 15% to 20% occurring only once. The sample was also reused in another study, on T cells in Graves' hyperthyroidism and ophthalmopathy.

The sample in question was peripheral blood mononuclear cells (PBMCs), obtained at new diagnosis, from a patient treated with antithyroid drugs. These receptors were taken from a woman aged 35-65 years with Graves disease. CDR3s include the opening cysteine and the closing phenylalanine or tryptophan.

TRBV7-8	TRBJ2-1	CASSFAWDSHNEQFF
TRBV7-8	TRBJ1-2	CASSPNRDLGYTF
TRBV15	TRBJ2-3	CATSRAAGGTPSTDTQYF
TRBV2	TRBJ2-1	CASQGSGEQFF
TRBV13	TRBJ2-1	CASSLTGVTTAQFF
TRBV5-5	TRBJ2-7	CASSLADRGRAYEQYF
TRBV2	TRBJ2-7	CASSGQAYEQYF
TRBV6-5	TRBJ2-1	CASSYKSGGNNEQFF
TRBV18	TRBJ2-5	CASSLRDGQETQYF
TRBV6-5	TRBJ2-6	CASSYSSQGHSGANVLTF
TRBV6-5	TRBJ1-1	CASSYVTALSTEAFF
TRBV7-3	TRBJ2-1	CASSLRQGAGEQFF
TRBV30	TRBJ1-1	CAGRRMNTEAFF
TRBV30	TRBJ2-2	CAWSVRVGTGELFF
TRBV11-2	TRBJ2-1	CASSPWTSGGKDEQFF
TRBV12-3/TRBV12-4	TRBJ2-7	CASSLEGNPSVREQYF
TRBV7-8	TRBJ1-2	CASSLGVQGARGYTF
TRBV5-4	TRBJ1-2	CASSLSLGQGNYGYTF
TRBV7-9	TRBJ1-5	CASSRQGVGQPQHF
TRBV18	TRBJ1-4	CASSPVRIGPNEKLFF
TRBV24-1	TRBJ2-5	CATSDIPGQGTKETQYF
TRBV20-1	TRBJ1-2	CRIYRPLYGYTF
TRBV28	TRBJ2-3	CASSLVGGPDTQYF
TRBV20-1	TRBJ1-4	CSARLRGVYEKLFF
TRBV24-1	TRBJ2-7	CATSDPSKYEQYF